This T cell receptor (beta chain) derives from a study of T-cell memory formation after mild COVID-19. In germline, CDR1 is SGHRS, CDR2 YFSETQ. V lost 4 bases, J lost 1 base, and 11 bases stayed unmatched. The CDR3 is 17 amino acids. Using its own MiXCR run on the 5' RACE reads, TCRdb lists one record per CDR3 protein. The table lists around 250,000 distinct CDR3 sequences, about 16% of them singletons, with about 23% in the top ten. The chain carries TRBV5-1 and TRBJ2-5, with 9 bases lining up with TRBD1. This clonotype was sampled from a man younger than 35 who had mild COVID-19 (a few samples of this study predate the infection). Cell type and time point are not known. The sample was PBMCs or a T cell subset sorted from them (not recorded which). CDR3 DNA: TGCGCCAGCAGCACCGCCGGGACAGGGTCCCTCCAAGAGACCCAGTACTTC. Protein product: CASSTAGTGSLQETQYF.